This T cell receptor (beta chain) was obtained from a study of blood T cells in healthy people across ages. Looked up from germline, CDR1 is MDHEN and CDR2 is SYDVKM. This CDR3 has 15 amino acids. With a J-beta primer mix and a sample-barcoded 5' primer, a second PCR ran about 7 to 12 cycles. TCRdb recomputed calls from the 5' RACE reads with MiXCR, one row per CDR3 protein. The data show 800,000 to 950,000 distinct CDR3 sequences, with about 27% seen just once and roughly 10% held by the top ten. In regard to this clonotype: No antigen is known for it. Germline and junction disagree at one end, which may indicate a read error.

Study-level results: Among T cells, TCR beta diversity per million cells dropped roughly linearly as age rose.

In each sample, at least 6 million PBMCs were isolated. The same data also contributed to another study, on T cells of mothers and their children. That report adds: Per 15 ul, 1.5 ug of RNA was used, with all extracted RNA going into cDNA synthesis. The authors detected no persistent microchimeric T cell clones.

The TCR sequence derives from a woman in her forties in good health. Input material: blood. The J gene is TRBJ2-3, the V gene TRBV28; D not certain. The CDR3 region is CTSSTPGGGTDTQYF. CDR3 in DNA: TGTACCAGCTCTACCCCGGGTGGGGGCACAGATACGCAGTATTTT.